The next 6 T cell receptor beta chains were all read from a single sample in a study of OX40 agonist ivuxolimab in advanced cancers. Profiled with immunoSEQ multiplex PCR; TCRdb holds only in-frame clones, not every one. The sample yields about 85,000 clones, about 86% seen once. This sample comprised CD4+ or CD8+ T cells sorted from blood, obtained in a trial of the OX40 agonist ivuxolimab. Every receptor here comes from an adult with an advanced solid tumor such as melanoma, head and neck, liver or kidney cancer.

The V call is TRBV7-3, the J call TRBJ1-2; D unresolved. Germline V CDR1 and CDR2: SGHTA, FQGTGA. CDR3 length: 13 residues. V was trimmed by 0 bases and J by 3 bases, leaving 5 bases between them. CDR3 sequence: CASSLTADYGYTF. In nucleotides, the CDR3 is TGTGCCAGCAGCTTAACTGCGGACTATGGCTACACCTTC.

The chain carries TRBV5-3 and TRBJ2-7; D call uncertain. TRBV5-3 is labeled an ORF, and its function is uncertain. V was shortened by 4 bases and J by 6 bases, with 11 bases between the two germline ends. The CDR3 totals 12 residues. This chain's CDR3 is CARSPLDREQYF. The CDR3 nucleotides read TGTGCCAGAAGCCCCCTAGACCGCGAGCAGTACTTC.

The chain uses TRBV6-1 and TRBJ2-7, with TRBD2 identical over 7 bases. CDR1 is MNHNS and CDR2 is SASEGT in the germline V gene. V trimming: 3 bases; J trimming: 3 bases; junction bases outside the gene matches: 2. The CDR3 is 13 residues long. CDR3 sequence (DNA): TGTGCCAGCAGTGAGCCGGGGGGCTACGAGCAGTACTTC. This encodes CASSEPGGYEQYF.

With respect to this clone: A junction boundary mismatches the germline segment, possibly from a read error. The chain uses TRBV28 and TRBJ2-2, with no clear D. CDR1 and CDR2 (germline): MDHEN, SYDVKM. The CDR3 spans 12 residues. The CDR3 DNA reads as TGTGCCAGCCGTTTGGCCACCGGGGAGCTGTTTTTT. Its protein product is CASRLATGELFF.

This chain uses TRBV2 with TRBJ1-1; D is unclear. V was trimmed by 8 bases and J by 3 bases, leaving 16 bases between them. The germline gives CDR1 SNHLY, CDR2 FYNNEI. The CDR3 is made up of 14 amino acids. The CDR3 sequence is CASQAVGPYTEAFF. Written as DNA, the CDR3 is TGTGCCAGCCAAGCCGTCGGGCCTTACACTGAAGCTTTCTTT.

The chain recombines TRBV6-5 with TRBJ1-3, with D perhaps TRBD1 (6 bases). Looked up from germline, CDR1 is MNHEY and CDR2 is SVGAGI. The CDR3 covers 15 residues. V lost 5 bases and J 2 bases, leaving 13 bases between the germline ends. CDR3 DNA: TGTGCCAGCAGTCAAGACAGGACAGCTGGAAACACCATATATTTT. Translation gives CASSQDRTAGNTIYF.